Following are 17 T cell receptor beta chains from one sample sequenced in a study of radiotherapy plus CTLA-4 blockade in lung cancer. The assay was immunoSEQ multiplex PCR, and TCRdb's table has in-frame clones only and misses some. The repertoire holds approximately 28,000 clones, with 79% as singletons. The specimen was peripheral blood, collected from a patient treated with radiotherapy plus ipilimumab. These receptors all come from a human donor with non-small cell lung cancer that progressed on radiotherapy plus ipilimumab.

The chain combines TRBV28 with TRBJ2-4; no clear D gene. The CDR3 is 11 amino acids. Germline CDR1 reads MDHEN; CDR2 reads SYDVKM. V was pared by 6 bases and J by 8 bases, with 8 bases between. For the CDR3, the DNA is TGTGCCAGCAGGGGCCGATACATTCAGTACTTC. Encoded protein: CASRGRYIQYF. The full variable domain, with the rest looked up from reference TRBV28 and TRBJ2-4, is DVKVTQSSRYLVKRTGEKVFLECVQDMDHENMFWYRQDPGLGLRLIYFSYDVKMKEKGDIPEGYSVSREKKERFSLILESASTNQTSMYLCASRGRYIQYFGAGTRLSVL.

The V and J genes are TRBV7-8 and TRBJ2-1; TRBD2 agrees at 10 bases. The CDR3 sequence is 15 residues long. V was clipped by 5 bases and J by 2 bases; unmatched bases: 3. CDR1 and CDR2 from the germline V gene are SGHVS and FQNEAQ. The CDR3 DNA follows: TGTGCCAGCAGCCGGAGCGGGGGGGCCTACAATGAGCAGTTCTTC. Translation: CASSRSGGAYNEQFF.

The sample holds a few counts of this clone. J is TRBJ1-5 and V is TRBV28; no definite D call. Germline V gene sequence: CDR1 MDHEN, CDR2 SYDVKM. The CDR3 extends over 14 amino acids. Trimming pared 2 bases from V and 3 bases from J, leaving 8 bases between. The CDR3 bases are TGTGCCAGCAGTTTAGTTGAGTACAATCAGCCCCAGCATTTT. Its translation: CASSLVEYNQPQHF.

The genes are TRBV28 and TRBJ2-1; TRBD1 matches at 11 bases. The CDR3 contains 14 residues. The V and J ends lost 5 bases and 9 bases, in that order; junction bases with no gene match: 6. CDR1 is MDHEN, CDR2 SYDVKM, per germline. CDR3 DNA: TGTGCCAGCAGTCGGACAGGGGGCTTAGGTGAGCAGTTCTTC. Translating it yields CASSRTGGLGEQFF.

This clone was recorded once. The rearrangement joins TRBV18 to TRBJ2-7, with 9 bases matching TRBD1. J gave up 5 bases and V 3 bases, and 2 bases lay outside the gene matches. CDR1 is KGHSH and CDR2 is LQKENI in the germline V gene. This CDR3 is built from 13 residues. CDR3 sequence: CASSPGQGNEQYF. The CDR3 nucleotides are TGTGCCAGCTCACCGGGACAGGGAAACGAGCAGTACTTC.

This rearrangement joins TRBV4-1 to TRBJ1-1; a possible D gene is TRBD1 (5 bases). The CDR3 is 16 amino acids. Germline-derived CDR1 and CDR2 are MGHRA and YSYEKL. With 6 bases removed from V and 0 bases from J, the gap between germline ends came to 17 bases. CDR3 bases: TGCGCCAGCAGAGACGAAGGAGGGGCACTGAACACTGAAGCTTTCTTT. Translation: CASRDEGGALNTEAFF.

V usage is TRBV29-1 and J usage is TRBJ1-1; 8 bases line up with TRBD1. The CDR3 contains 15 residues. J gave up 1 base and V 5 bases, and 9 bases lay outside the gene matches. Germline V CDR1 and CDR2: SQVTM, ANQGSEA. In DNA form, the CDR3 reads TGCAGCGTTACAGGACAGGGAGAGCCGAACACTGAAGCTTTCTTT. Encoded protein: CSVTGQGEPNTEAFF.

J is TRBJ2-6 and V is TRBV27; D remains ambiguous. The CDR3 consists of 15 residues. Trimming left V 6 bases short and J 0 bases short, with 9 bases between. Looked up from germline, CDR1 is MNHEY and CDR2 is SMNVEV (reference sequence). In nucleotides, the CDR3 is TGTGCCAGCAGGGCCCCTAGCTCTGGGGCCAACGTCCTGACTTTC. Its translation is CASRAPSSGANVLTF.

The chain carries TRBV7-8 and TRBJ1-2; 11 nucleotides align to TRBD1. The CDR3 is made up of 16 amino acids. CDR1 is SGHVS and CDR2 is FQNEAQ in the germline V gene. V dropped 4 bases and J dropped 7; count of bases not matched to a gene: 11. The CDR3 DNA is TGTGCCAGCAGCTCACCGAGGGACAGGGGGGAACGTGGCTACACCTTC. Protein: CASSSPRDRGERGYTF.

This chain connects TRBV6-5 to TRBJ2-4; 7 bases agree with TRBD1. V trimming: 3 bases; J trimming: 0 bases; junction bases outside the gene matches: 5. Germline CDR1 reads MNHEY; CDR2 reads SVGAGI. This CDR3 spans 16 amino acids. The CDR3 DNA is TGTGCCAGCAGTTATAACGGACAGGTAGCCAAAAACATTCAGTACTTC. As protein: CASSYNGQVAKNIQYF.

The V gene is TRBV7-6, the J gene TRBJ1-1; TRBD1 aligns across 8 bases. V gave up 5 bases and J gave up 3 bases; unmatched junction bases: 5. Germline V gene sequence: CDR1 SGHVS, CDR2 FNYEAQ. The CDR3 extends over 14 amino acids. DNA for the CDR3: TGTGCCAGCAGCCCCGGACAGGGCCACACTGAAGCTTTCTTT. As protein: CASSPGQGHTEAFF.

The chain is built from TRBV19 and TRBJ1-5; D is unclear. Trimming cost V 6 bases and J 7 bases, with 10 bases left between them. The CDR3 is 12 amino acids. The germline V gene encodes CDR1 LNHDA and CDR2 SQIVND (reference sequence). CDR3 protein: CASSGLRQPQHF. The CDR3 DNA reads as TGTGCCAGTAGCGGCCTCCGGCAGCCCCAGCATTTT.

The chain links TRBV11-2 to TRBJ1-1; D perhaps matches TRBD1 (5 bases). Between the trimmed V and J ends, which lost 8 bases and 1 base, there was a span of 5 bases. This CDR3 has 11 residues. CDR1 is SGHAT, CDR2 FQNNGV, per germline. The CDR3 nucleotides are TGTGCCAGCGGACAGAACACTGAAGCTTTCTTT. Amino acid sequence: CASGQNTEAFF.

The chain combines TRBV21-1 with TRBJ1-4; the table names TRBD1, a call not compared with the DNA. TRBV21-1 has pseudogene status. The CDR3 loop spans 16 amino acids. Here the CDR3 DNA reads TGTGCCAGCAGCAAAGCGACAGGGCGGGCTAATGAAAAACTGTTTTTT. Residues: CASSKATGRANEKLFF.

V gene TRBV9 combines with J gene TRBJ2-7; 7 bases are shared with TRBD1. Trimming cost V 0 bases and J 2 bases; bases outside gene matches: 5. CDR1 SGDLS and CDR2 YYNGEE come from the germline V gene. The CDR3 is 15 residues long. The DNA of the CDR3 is TGTGCCAGCAGCGTAGGACAGGGTGAGGCCTACGAGCAGTACTTC. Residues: CASSVGQGEAYEQYF.

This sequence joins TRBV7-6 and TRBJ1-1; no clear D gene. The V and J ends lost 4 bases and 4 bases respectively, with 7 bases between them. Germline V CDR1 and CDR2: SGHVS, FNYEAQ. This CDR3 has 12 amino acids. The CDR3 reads CASSSAGTEAFF. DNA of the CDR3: TGTGCCAGCAGCTCGGCTGGCACTGAAGCTTTCTTT. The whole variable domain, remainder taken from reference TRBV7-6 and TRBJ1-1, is GAGVSQSPRYKVTKRGQDVALRCDPISGHVSLYWYRQALGQGPEFLTYFNYEAQQDKSGLPNDRFSAERPEGSISTLTIQRTEQRDSAMYRCASSSAGTEAFFGQGTRLTVV.

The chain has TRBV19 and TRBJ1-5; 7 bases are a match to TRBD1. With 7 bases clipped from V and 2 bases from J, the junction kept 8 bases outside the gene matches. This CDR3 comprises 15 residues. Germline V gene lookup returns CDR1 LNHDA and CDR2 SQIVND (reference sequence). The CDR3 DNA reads TGTGCCAGTAACCAAGACAGGGCTGGCAATCAGCCCCAGCATTTT. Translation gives CASNQDRAGNQPQHF.